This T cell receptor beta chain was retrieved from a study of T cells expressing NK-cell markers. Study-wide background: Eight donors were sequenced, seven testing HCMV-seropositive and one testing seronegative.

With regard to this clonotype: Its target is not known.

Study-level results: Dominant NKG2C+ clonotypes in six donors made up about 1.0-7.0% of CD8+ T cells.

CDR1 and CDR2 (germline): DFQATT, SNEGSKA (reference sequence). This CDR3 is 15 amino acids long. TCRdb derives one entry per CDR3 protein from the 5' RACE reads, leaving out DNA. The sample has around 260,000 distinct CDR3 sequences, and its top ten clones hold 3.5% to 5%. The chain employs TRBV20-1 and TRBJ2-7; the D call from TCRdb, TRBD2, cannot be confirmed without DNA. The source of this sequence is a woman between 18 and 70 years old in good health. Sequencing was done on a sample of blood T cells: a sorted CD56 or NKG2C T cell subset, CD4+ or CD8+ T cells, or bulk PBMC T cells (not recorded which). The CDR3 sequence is CSVQSAGLSSYEQYF.